Listed below are T cell receptor beta chains from one sample, sequenced in a study of T cells in Graves' hyperthyroidism and ophthalmopathy. TCRdb processed the multiplex PCR reads anew with MiXCR; each CDR3 protein has one entry. The table records about 700,000 distinct CDR3 sequences, around 15% of them present only once. The source material was blood. Receptors originate from a woman aged 18-29 years with Graves' hyperthyroidism. Both conserved end residues are part of each CDR3. A D gene is named only where the DNA matches it firmly. Clone sizes are given selectively: once, few, many, or a class where the clone is expanded.

TRBD2	TRBV20-1	.	TRBJ2-3	CSAPREEDTQYF	TGCAGTGCTCCCCGGGAGGAAGATACGCAGTATTTT
.	TRBV24-1	few	TRBJ2-3	CATSDPADTQYF	TGTGCCACCAGTGACCCAGCAGATACGCAGTATTTT
TRBD2	TRBV27	many	TRBJ2-2	CASTTGAGVTGELFF	TGTGCCAGCACCACAGGAGCGGGAGTCACCGGGGAGCTGTTTTTT
.	TRBV5-6	.	TRBJ1-3	CASRVGDSGNTIYF	TGTGCCAGCCGAGTCGGGGACTCTGGAAACACCATATATTTT
TRBD1	TRBV5-4	few	TRBJ2-5	CASSFKLEDRGRETQYF	TGTGCCAGCAGCTTCAAACTAGAGGACAGGGGGCGTGAGACCCAGTACTTC
.	TRBV20-1	many	TRBJ2-1	CSARDRTLGNEQFF	TGCAGTGCTAGAGACCGGACATTAGGCAATGAGCAGTTCTTC
.	TRBV7-3	.	TRBJ2-2	CASIQGPRNTGELFF	TGTGCCAGCATACAGGGCCCGCGAAACACCGGGGAGCTGTTTTTT
.	TRBV6-2/TRBV6-3	many	TRBJ2-7	CASMRTPSYEQYF	TGTGCCAGCATGCGGACGCCATCCTACGAGCAGTACTTC
.	TRBV6-1	many	TRBJ2-2	CASRRDPANGELFF	TGTGCCAGCCGGAGGGACCCTGCTAACGGGGAGCTGTTTTTT
TRBD1	TRBV7-9	.	TRBJ2-6	CASSWGQGGTGANVLTF	TGTGCCAGCAGCTGGGGACAGGGCGGAACTGGGGCCAACGTCCTGACTTTC